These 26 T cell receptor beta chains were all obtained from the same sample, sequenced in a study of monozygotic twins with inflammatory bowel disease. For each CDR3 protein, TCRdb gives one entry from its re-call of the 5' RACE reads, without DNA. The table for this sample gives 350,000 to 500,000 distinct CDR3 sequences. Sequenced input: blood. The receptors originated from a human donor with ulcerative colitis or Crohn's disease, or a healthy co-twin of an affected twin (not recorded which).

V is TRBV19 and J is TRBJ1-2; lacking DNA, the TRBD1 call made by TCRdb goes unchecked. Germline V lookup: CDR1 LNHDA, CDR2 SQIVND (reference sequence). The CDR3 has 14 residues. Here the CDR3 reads CASARVSVVDGYTF.

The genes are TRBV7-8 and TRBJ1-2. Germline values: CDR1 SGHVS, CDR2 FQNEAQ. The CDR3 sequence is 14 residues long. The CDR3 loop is CASSLDGTNYGYTF.

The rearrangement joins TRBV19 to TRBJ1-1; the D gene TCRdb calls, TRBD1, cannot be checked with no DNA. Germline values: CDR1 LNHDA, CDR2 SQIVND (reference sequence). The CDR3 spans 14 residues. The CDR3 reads CASRLGQETTEAFF. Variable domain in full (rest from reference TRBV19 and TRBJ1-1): DGGITQSPKYLFRKEGQNVTLSCEQNLNHDAMYWYRQDPGQGLRLIYYSQIVNDFQKGDIAEGYSVSREKKESFPLTVTSAQKNPTAFYLCASRLGQETTEAFFGQGTRLTVV.

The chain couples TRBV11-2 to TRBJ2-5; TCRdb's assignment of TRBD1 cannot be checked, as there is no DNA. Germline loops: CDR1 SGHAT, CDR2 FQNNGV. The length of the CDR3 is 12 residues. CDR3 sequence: CASSPEGETQYF.

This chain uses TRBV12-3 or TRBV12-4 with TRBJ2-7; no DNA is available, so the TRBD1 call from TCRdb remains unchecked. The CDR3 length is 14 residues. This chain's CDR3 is CASSPTGAGDEQYF.

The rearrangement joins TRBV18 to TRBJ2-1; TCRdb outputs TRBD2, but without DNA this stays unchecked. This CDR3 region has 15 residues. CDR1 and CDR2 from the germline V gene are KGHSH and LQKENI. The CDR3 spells CASSPGLAANNEQFF.

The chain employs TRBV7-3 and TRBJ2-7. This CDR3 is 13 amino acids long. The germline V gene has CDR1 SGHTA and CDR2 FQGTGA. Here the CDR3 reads CASSLSRVDEQYF.

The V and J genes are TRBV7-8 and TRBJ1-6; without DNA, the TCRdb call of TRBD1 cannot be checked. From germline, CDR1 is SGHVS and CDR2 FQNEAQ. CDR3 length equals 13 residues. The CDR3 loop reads CASSYRGNSPLHF.

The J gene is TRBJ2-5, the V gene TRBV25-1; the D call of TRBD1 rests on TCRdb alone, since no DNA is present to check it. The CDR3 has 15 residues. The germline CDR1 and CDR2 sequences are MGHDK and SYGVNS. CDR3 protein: CASSGGRGIQETQYF.

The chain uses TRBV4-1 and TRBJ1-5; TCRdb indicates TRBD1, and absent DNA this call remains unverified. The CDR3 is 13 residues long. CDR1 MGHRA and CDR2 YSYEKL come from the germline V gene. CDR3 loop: CASSQDPGTPQHF.

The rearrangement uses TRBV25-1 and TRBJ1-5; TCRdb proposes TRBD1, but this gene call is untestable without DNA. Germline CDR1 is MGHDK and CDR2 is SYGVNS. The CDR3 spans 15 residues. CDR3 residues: CASSESGVGNQPQHF.

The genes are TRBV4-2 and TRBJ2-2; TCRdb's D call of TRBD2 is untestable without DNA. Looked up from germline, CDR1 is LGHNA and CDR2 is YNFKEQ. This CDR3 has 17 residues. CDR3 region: CASSQADLAGGTGELFF.

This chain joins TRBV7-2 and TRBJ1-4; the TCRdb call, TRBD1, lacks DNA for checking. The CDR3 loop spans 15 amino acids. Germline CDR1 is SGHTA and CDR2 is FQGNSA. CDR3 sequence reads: CASSSPYRGREKLFF.

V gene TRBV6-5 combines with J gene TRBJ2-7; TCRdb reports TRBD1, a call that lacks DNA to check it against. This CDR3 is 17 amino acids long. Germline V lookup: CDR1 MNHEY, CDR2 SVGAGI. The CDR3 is CASSFSSSGTMSNEQYF.

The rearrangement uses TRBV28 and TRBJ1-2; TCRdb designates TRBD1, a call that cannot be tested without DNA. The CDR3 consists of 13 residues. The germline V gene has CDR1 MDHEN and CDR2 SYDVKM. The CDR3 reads CASSLSGKDGYTF.

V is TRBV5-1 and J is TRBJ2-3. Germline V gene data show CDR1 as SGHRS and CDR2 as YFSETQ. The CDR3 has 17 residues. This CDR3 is CASSPSMVARATDTQYF.

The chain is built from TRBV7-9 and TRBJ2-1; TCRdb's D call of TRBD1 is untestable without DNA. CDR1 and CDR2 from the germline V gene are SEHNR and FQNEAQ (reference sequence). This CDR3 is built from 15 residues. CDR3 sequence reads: CASTPISFSYNEQFF.

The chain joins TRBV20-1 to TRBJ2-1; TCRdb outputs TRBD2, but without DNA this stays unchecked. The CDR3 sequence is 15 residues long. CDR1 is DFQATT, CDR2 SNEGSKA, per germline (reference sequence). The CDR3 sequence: CSARPTSGSYNEQFF.

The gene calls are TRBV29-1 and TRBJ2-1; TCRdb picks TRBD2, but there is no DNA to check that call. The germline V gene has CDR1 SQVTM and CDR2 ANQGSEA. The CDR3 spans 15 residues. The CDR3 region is CSVVGTSGTYNEQFF.

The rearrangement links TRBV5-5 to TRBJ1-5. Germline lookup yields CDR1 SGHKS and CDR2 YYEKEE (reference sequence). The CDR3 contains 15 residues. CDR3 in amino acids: CASSSSLLGYQPQHF.

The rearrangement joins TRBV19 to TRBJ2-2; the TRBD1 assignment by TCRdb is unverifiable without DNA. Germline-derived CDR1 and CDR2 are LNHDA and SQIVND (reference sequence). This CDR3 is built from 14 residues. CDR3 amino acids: CASIPQGATGELFF.

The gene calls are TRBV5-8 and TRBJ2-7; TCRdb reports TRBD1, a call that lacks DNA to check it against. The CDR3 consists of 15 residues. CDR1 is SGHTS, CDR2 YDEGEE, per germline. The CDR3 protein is CASSPQWGGAYEQYF. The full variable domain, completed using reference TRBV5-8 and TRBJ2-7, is EAGVTQSPTHLIKTRGQQATLRCSPISGHTSVYWYQQALGLGLQFLLWYDEGEERNRGNFPPRFSGRQFPNYSSELNVNALELEDSALYLCASSPQWGGAYEQYFGPGTRLTVT.

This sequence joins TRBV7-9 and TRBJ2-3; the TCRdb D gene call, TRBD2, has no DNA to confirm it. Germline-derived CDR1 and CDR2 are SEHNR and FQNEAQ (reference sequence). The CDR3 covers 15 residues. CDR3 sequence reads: CASSLRLSGTDTQYF.

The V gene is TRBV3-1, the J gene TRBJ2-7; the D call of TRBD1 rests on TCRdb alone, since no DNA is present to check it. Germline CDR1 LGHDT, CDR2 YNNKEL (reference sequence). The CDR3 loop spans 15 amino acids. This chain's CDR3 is CASSQALDRAHEQYF.

The CDR3 sequence: CSARDNAEAFF. The chain links TRBV20-1 to TRBJ1-1. The CDR3 loop spans 11 amino acids. Germline CDR1 DFQATT, CDR2 SNEGSKA (reference sequence).

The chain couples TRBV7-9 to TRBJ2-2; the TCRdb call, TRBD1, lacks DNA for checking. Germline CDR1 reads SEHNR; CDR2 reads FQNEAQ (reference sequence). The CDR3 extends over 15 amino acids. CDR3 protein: CASSPRDRDPGELFF.